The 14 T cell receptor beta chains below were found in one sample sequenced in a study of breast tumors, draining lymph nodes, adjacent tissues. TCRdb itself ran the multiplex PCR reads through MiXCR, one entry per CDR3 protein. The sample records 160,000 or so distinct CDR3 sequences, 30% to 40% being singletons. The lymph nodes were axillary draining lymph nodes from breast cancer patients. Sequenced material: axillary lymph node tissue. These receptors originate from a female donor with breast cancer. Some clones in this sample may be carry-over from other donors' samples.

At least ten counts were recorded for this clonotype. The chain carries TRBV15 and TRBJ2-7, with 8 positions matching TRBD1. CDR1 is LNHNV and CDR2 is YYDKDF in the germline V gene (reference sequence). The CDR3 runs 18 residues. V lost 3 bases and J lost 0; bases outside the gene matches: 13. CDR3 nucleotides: TGTGCCACCAGCAGGGGGGGTGTAACAGGGGGATCCTCCTACGAGCAGTACTTC. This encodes CATSRGGVTGGSSYEQYF.

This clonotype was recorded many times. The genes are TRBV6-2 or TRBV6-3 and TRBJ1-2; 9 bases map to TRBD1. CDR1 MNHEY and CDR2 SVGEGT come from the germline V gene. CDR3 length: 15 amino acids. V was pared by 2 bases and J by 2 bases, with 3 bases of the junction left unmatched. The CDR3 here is CASSYQGQGNYGYTF. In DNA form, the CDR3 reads TGTGCCAGCAGTTACCAGGGACAGGGAAACTATGGCTACACCTTC.

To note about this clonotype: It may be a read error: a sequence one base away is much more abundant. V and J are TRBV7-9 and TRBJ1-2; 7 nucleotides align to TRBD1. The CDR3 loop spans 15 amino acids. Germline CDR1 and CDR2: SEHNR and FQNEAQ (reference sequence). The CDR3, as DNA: TGTGCCAGCAGCTTGGGCCCTGACAGGGTCCCTGGCTACCCCTTC. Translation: CASSLGPDRVPGYPF.

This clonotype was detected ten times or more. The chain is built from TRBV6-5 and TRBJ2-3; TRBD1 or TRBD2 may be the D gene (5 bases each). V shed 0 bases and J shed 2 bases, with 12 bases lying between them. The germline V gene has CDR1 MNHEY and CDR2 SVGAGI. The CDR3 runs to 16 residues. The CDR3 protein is CASSYSYGAFTDTQYF. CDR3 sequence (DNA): TGTGCCAGCAGTTACTCATACGGGGCATTCACAGATACGCAGTATTTT.

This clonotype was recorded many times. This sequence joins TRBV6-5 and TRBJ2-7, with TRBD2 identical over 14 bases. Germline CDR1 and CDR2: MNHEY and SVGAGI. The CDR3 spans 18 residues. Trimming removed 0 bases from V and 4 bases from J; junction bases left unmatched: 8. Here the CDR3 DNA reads TGTGCCAGCAGTTACTCATATGCGACTAGCGGGAGGGCGTACGAGCAGTACTTC. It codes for CASSYSYATSGRAYEQYF.

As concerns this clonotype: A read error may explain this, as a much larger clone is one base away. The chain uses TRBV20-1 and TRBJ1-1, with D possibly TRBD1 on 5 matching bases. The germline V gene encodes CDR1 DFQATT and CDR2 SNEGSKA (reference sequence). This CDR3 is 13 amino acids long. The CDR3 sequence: CSARIGGGTAAFF. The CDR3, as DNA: TGCAGTGCTAGAATCGGGGGAGGCACTGCAGCTTTCTTT.

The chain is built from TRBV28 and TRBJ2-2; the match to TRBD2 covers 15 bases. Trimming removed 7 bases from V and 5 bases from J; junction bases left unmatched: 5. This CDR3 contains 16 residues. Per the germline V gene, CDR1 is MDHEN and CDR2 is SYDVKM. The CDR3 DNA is TGTGCCAGCATCAGGACTAGCGGGGGGGTAACCGGGGAGCTGTTTTTT. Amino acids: CASIRTSGGVTGELFF.

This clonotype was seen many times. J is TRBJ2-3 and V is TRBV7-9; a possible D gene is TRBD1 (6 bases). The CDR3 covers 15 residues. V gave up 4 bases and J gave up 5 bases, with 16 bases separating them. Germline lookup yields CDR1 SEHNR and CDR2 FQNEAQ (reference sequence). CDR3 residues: CASSSSAGAEDTQYF. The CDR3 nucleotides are TGTGCCAGCAGCTCTTCGGCAGGGGCGGAAGATACGCAGTATTTT.

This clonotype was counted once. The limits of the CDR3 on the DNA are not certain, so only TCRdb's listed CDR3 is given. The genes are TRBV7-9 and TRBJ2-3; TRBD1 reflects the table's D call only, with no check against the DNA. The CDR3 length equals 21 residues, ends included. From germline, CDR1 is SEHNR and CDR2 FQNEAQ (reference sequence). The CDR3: CASSFYICSASPVRGTDTQYF.

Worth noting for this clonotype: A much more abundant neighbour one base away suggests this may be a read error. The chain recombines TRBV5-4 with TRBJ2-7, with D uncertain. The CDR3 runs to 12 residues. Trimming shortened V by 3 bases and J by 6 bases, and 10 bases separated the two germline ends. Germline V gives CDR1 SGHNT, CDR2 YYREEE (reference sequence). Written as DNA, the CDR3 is TGTGCCAGCAGCTCCCCCAAGGCCGAGCAGTACTTC. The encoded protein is CASSSPKAEQYF. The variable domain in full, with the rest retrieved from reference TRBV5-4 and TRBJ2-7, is ETGVTQSPTHLIKTRGQQVTLRCSSQSGHNTVSWYQQALGQGPQFIFQYYREEENGRGNFPPRFSGLQFPNYSSELNVNALELDDSALYLCASSSPKAEQYFGPGTRLTVT.

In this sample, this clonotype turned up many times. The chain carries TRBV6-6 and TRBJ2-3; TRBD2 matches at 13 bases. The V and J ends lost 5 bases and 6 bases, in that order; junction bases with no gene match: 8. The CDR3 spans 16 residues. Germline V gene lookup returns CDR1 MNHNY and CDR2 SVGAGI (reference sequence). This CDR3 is CASSPTSGRARDTQYF. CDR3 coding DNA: TGTGCCAGCAGTCCTACTAGCGGGAGGGCAAGGGATACGCAGTATTTT.

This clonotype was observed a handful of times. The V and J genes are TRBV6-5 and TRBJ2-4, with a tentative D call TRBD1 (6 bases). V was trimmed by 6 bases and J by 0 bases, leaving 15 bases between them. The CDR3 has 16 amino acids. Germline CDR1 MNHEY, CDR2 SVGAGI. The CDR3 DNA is TGTGCCAGCAGCGGACAGTCCTCGCTAGCCAAAAACATTCAGTACTTC. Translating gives CASSGQSSLAKNIQYF.

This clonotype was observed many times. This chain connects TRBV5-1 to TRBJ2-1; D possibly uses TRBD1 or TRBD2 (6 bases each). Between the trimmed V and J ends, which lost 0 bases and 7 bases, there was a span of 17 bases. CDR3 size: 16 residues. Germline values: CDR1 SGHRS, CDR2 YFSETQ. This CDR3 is CASSLVGGPVGNEQFF. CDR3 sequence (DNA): TGCGCCAGCAGCTTGGTTGGGGGGCCCGTGGGAAATGAGCAGTTCTTC.

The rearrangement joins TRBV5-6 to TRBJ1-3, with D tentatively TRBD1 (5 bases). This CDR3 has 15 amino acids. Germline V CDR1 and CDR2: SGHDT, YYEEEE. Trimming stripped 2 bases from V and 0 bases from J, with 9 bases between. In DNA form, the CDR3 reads TGTGCCAGCAGCTTTCAGGGTAGCTCTGGAAACACCATATATTTT. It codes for CASSFQGSSGNTIYF. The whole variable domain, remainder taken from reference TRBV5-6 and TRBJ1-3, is DAGVTQSPTHLIKTRGQQVTLRCSPKSGHDTVSWYQQALGQGPQFIFQYYEEEERQRGNFPDRFSGHQFPNYSSELNVNALLLGDSALYLCASSFQGSSGNTIYFGEGSWLTVV.